This T cell receptor beta chain was obtained from a study of T cells after yellow fever vaccination. Study results and limitations: Though weaker, the secondary response peaked faster, on day 5 versus 15. After the booster, roughly 96% of CD4 and 88% of CD8 primary-response clones were re-detected.

Notes on this clonotype: The antigen is not known.

In making TCR cDNA, 5'RACE template switching added a universal primer site and UMIs to it. MiXCR, applied by TCRdb to the 5' RACE reads, yields one record per CDR3 protein. The sample yields some 670,000 distinct CDR3 sequences, more than 9% seen once. V lost 6 bases, J lost 5 bases, and 19 bases lay in between. Looked up from germline, CDR1 is MNHNS and CDR2 is SASEGT. The CDR3 covers 15 residues. The V call is TRBV6-1, the J call TRBJ1-1, with D perhaps TRBD1 (5 bases). This clonotype originated in a man aged 25 to 40 who received the YFV17D yellow fever vaccine. The starting material was PBMCs, obtained on the day of the yellow fever booster vaccination. In DNA, the CDR3 is TGTGCCAGCAGCCAGGTCCCAGGGCCGGTTACTGAAGCTTTCTTT. Translation gives CASSQVPGPVTEAFF.